This TCR beta chain comes out of a study of T-cell memory formation after mild COVID-19. Overall study findings and caveats: Later expanders leaned CD4+, whereas clones that contracted between day 15 and 85 were balanced CD4/CD8. CD4+ contracting clones were mainly CM and EM; CD8+ ones, EMRA.

As concerns this clonotype: Its specificity is unknown.

From the 5' RACE reads, TCRdb called clonotypes with MiXCR, one entry per CDR3 protein. The table shows fewer than 250,000 distinct CDR3 sequences, with over 9.5% occurring only once. This CDR3 has 14 amino acids. The germline V and J ends were trimmed by 5 bases and 2 bases, with 12 bases remaining between them. Germline loops: CDR1 SQVTM, CDR2 ANQGSEA. The V and J genes are TRBV29-1 and TRBJ1-4; D is undetermined. The source of this sequence is a man aged 18-30 years who had mild COVID-19 (a few samples of this study predate the infection). Cell type and time point are not known. Sequenced sample: PBMCs or a T cell subset sorted from them (not recorded which). The CDR3 here is CSVRARDTNEKLFF. The CDR3 nucleotides read TGCAGCGTTCGAGCCCGGGATACTAATGAAAAACTGTTTTTT.